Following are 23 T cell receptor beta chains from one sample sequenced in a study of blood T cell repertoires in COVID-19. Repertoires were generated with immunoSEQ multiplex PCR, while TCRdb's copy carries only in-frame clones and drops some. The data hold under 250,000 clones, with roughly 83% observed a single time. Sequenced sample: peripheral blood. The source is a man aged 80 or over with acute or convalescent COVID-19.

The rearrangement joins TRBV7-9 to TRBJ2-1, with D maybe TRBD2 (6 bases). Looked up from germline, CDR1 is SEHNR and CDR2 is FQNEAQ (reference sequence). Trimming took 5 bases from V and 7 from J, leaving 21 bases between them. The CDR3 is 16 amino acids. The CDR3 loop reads CASSPSTLAYSNEQFF. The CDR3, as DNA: TGTGCCAGCAGCCCAAGTACCCTAGCGTATTCGAATGAGCAGTTCTTC.

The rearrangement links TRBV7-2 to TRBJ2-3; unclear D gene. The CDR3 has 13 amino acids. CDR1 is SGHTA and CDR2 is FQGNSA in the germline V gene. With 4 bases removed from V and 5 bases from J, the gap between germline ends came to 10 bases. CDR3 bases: TGTGCCAGCAGCTCCCCACAGAGAGATACGCAGTATTTT. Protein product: CASSSPQRDTQYF.

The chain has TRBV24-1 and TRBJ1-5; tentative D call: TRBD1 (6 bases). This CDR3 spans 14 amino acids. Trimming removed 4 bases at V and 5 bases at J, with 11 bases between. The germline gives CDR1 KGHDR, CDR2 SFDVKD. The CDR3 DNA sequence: TGTGCCACCAGTGACACAGGGTCCTATCAGCCCCAGCATTTT. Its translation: CATSDTGSYQPQHF.

CDR3 sequence (DNA): TGTGCCAGCAGTGGAGGGACAGGGGGCCTGATGAACACTGAAGCTTTCTTT. Translation: CASSGGTGGLMNTEAFF. The chain couples TRBV2 to TRBJ1-1; 12 bases line up with TRBD1. The CDR3 sequence is 17 residues long. The V and J ends lost 4 bases and 0 bases, in that order; junction bases with no gene match: 6. Per germline, CDR1 SNHLY and CDR2 FYNNEI.

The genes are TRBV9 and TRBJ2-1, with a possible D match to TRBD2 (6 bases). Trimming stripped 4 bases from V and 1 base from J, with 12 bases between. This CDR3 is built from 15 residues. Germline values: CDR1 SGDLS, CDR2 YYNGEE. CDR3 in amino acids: CASSQGGPSYNEQFF. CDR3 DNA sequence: TGTGCCAGCAGCCAGGGAGGACCATCCTACAATGAGCAGTTCTTC.

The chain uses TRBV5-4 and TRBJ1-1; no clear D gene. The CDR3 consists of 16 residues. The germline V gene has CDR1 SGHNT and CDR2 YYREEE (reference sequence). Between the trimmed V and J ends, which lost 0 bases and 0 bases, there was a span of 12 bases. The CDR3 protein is CASSLGGVSMNTEAFF. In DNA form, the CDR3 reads TGTGCCAGCAGCTTGGGCGGGGTTAGTATGAACACTGAAGCTTTCTTT.

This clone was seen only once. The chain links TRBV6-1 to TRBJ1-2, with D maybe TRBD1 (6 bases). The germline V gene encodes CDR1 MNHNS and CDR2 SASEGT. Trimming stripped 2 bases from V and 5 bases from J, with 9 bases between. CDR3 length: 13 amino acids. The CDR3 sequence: CASSELGQYGYTF. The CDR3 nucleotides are TGTGCCAGCAGTGAACTTGGACAGTATGGCTACACCTTC.

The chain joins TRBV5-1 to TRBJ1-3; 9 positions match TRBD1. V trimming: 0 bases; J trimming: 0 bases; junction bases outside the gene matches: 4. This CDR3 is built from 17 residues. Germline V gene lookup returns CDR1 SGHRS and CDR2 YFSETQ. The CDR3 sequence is CASSLGRTGDSGNTIYF. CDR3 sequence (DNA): TGCGCCAGCAGCTTGGGACGGACAGGGGACTCTGGAAACACCATATATTTT.

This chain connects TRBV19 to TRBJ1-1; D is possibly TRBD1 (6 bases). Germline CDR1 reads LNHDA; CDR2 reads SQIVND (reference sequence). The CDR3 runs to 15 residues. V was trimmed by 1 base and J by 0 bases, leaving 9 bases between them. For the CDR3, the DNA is TGTGCCAGTAGTATAGGAGGGACAATGAACACTGAAGCTTTCTTT. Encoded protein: CASSIGGTMNTEAFF.

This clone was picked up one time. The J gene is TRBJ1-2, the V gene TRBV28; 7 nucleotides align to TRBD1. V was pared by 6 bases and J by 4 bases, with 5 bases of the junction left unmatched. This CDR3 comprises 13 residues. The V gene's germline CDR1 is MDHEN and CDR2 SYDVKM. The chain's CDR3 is CASRPGTVYGYTF. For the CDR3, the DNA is TGTGCCAGCAGACCCGGGACAGTCTATGGCTACACCTTC.

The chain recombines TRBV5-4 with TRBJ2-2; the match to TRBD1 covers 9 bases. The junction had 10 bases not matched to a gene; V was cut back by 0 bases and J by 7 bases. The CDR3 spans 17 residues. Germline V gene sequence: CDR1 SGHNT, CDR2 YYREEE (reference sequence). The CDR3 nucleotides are TGTGCCAGCAGCTTGGACAGGGGGCGCCGGGTTAGCGGGGAGCTGTTTTTT. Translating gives CASSLDRGRRVSGELFF.

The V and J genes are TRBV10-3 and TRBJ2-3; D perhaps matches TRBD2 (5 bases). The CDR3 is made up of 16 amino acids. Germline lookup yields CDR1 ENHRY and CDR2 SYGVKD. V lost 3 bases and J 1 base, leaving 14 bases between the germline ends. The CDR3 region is CAISEGPRGGTDTQYF. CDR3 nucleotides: TGTGCCATCAGTGAAGGTCCCCGGGGTGGCACAGATACGCAGTATTTT.

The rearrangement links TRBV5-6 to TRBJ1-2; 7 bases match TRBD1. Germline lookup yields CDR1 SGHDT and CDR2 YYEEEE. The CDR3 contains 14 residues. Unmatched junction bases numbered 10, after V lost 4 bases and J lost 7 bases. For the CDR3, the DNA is TGTGCCAGCAGCACTGGACAGGCACGAGGTGGCTACACCTTC. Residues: CASSTGQARGGYTF.

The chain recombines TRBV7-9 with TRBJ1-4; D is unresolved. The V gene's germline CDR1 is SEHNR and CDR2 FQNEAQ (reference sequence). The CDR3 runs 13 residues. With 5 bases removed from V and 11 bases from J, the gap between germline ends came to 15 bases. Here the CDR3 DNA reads TGTGCCAGCAGCCCAGTTCGAGGCGACAAACTGTTTTTT. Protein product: CASSPVRGDKLFF.

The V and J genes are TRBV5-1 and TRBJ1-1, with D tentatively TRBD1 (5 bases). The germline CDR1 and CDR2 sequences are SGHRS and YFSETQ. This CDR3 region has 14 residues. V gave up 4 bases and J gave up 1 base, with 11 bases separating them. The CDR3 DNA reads TGCGCCAGCAGCCAATTGGGGGGGAACACTGAAGCTTTCTTT. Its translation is CASSQLGGNTEAFF. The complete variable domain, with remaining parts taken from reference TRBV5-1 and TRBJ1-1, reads KAGVTQTPRYLIKTRGQQVTLSCSPISGHRSVSWYQQTPGQGLQFLFEYFSETQRNKGNFPGRFSGRQFSNSRSEMNVSTLELGDSALYLCASSQLGGNTEAFFGQGTRLTVV.

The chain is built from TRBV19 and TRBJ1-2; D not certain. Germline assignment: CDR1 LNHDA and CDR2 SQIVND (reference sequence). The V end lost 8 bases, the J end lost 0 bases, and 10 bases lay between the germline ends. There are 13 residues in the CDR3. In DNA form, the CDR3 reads TGTGCCAGTGGTGCGGCTCCTAACTATGGCTACACCTTC. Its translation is CASGAAPNYGYTF.

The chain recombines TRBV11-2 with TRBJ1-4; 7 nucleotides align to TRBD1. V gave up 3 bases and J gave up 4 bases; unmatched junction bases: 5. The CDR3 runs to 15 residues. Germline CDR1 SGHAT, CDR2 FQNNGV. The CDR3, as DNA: TGTGCCAGCAGCTTCCGGGACAGCTTTAATGAAAAACTGTTTTTT. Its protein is CASSFRDSFNEKLFF.

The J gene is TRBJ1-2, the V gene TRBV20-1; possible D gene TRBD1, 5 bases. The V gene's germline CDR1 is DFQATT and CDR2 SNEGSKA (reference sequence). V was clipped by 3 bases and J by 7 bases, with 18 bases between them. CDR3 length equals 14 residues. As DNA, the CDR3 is TGCAGTGCTAGTAAAAACATCGGGGGTGTTGGCTACACCTTC. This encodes CSASKNIGGVGYTF.

CDR3 loop: CASSQDLPGSEQFF. The CDR3 nucleotides are TGTGCCAGCAGCCAAGATCTGCCCGGTAGTGAGCAGTTCTTC. The chain employs TRBV3-1 (or the pseudogene TRBV3-2) and TRBJ2-1; no clear D gene. V was shortened by 0 bases and J by 9 bases, with 12 bases between the two germline ends. The CDR3 covers 14 residues. The germline V gene has CDR1 LGHDT and CDR2 YNNKEL (reference sequence).

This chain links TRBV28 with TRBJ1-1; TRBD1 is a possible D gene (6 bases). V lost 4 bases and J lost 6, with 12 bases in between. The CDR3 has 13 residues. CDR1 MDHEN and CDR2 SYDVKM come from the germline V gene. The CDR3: CASSSPRTAEAFF. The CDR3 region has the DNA TGTGCCAGCAGTTCACCGAGGACAGCTGAAGCTTTCTTT.

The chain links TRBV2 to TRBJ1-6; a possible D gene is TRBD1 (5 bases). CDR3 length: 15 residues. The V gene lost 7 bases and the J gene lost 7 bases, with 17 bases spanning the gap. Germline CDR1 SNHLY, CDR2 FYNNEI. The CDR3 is CASTVVRRANSPLHF. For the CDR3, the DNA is TGTGCCAGCACCGTGGTGCGCAGGGCCAATTCACCCCTCCACTTT.

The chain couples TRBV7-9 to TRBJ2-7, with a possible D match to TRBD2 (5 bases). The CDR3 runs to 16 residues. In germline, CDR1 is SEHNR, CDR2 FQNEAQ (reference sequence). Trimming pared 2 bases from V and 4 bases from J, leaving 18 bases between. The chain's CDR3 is CASSLRKSGGGYEQYF. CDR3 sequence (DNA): TGTGCCAGCAGCTTAAGGAAGTCCGGCGGCGGGTACGAGCAGTACTTC.

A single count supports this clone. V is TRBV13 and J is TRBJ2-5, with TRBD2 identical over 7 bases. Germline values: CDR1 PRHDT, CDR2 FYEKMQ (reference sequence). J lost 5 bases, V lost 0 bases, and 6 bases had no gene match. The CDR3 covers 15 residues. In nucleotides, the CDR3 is TGTGCCAGCAGCTTAGGACTAGCGTTAGGGGAGACCCAGTACTTC. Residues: CASSLGLALGETQYF. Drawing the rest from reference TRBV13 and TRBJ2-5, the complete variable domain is AAGVIQSPRHLIKEKRETATLKCYPIPRHDTVYWYQQGPGQDPQFLISFYEKMQSDKGSIPDRFSAQQFSDYHSELNMSSLELGDSALYFCASSLGLALGETQYFGPGTRLLVL.